This is a list of T cell receptor beta chains from one sample in a study of blood T cell repertoires in COVID-19. Libraries were prepared by immunoSEQ multiplex PCR; TCRdb keeps only in-frame clonotypes and omits some of them. The repertoire includes about 250,000 clones, roughly 90% of them detected once, and 2.5% to 3.5% sits in the top ten. Sequenced: PBMCs or T cells enriched from blood (not recorded which). The receptors stem from a woman in her forties or fifties who had recovered from COVID-19. Each CDR3 is given with its conserved first and last residue. D genes are given only for firm matches. Rows give clone size only sometimes, using once, few, many, or a class for an expanded clone.

CDR3 DNA	CDR3 protein	CDR3 length	D gene	V gene	clone size	J gene
TGTGCCAGCAGCTTCTGGGGGGGCCTACCTAACTATGGCTACACCTTC	CASSFWGGLPNYGYTF	16	-	TRBV5-6	-	TRBJ1-2
TGTGCCAGCAGCGGCCGGGACTACTCCTACAATGAGCAGTTCTTC	CASSGRDYSYNEQFF	15	TRBD2	TRBV9	-	TRBJ2-1
TGTGCCAGCAGCGCCCCCGACCGTGGGGAGGGCTACACCTTC	CASSAPDRGEGYTF	14	-	TRBV9	once	TRBJ1-2
TGTGCCAGCTATCAGGGACTAGCGGGAGGGCCTATCAACATTCAGTACTTC	CASYQGLAGGPINIQYF	17	TRBD2	TRBV28	-	TRBJ2-4
TGTGCCTGGAGCGTTGCGGTTGGGACCCTAGCGGGAGGGCACGTACTTACCGGGGAGCTGTTTTTT	CAWSVAVGTLAGGHVLTGELFF	22	TRBD2	TRBV30	-	TRBJ2-2
TGTGCCAGCAGCGGAAGACAGGGGGCGGCGTGTAGCACTGAAGCTTTCTTT	CASSGRQGAACSTEAFF	17	TRBD1	TRBV11-3	-	TRBJ1-1
TGTGCCAGCTCACCATCCAGAAATCAGCCCCAGCATTTT	CASSPSRNQPQHF	13	-	TRBV18	-	TRBJ1-5
TGTGCCAGCAGCCAACTAGCGGGAGCGACCTACGAGCAGTACTTC	CASSQLAGATYEQYF	15	TRBD2	TRBV6-2/TRBV6-3	few	TRBJ2-7
TGTGCCTGGGACCGGGACTCCCCCTACGAGCAGTACTTC	CAWDRDSPYEQYF	13	-	TRBV30	-	TRBJ2-7
TGTGCCAGCAGTGAAGCGGGCGGAGGCTATGGCTACACCTTC	CASSEAGGGYGYTF	14	-	TRBV6-1	once	TRBJ1-2
TGCGCCAGCAGCTTGCAGGGGGAAGAGACCCAGTACTTC	CASSLQGEETQYF	13	TRBD1	TRBV5-1	-	TRBJ2-5